The rows below give T cell receptor beta chains drawn from one sample of a study of shared clonotypes between healthy human individuals. Libraries were prepared by immunoSEQ multiplex PCR; TCRdb keeps only in-frame clonotypes and omits some of them. This table holds around 990,000 clones, 70% to 80% found once. Sequencing input: memory CD4+ T cells from PBMCs. The receptors were sampled from a man aged 18 to 29 in good health. Some clones in this sample may be carry-over from other donors' samples. CDR3s include the opening cysteine and the closing phenylalanine or tryptophan.

TRBJ2-3,TRBV7-2,CASKRGQGGAGTDTQYF
TRBJ2-7,TRBV30,CAWSVLAAYEQYF
TRBJ1-2,TRBV28,CASSYAGGGGYGYTF
TRBJ2-3,TRBV2,CASNGDGDTQYF
TRBJ1-5,TRBV4-1,CASSEGLGELGPQHF
TRBJ2-7,TRBV4-1,CASSRGDSRPYEQYF
TRBJ2-3,TRBV4-3,CASSQGGGQADTQYF
TRBJ1-1,TRBV11-2,CASSLVLGMNTEAFF
TRBJ2-1,TRBV5-3,CARSFCGRENRDNEQFF
TRBJ2-3,TRBV7-9,CASSLGQGSTDTQYF
TRBJ2-5,TRBV29-1,CSVDPSGKETQYF
TRBJ2-5,TRBV6-5,CASSYGASGRQETQYF
TRBJ1-5,TRBV4-1,CASSPGTQGNQPQHF
TRBJ2-3,TRBV9,CASSVSTVSTDTQYF
TRBJ2-5,TRBV2,CASSDRGQGQETQYF
TRBJ1-2,TRBV7-3,CASSSGRQGHGYTF
TRBJ1-2,TRBV6-6,CASSGYGDTLYYGYTF
TRBJ1-2,TRBV29-1,CSVHRGTGFGYTF